The rows below give T cell receptor beta chains drawn from one sample of a study of shared clonotypes between healthy human individuals. The data were produced by immunoSEQ multiplex PCR, yet TCRdb's version contains in-frame clones alone and is incomplete. The sample has about 1 million clones; 65% to 75% are singletons. The source material was memory CD4+ T cells sorted from blood. The receptors were sampled from a man in his late teens or twenties in good health. Each CDR3 is given with its conserved first and last residue. A D gene is named only where the DNA matches it firmly. Expanded clones are given a class, and other clones once, few, many or no size at all.

abundance	v_gene	d_gene	j_gene	CDR3nt	CDR3aa
NA	TRBV20-1	NA	TRBJ2-3	TGCAGTGCTATTTATGGGACTTACCAGTATTTT	CSAIYGTYQYF
NA	TRBV25-1	TRBD2	TRBJ2-1	TGTGCCAGCCGGGAGGGGGTTTTAGTAGGTGAGCAGTTCTTC	CASREGVLVGEQFF
NA	TRBV29-1	TRBD1	TRBJ2-1	TGCAGCGTTGATTCCGGGGACAGGTACAATGAGCAGTTCTTC	CSVDSGDRYNEQFF
NA	TRBV4-1	TRBD1	TRBJ1-1	TGCGCCAGCAGCCGACAGGGGGGGATGAACACTGAAGCTTTCTTT	CASSRQGGMNTEAFF
NA	TRBV5-1	NA	TRBJ2-7	TGCGCCAGCAGCTTTGGACCCAAATCATCGGGGGAGCAGTACTTC	CASSFGPKSSGEQYF
NA	TRBV5-1	NA	TRBJ1-2	TGCGCCAGCACCTCTCAGGGAAGCTATGGCTACACCTTC	CASTSQGSYGYTF
few	TRBV4-2	NA	TRBJ1-2	TGTGCCAGCAGCCAAGATCGGGGAGGGGACAACTATGGCTACACCTTC	CASSQDRGGDNYGYTF
NA	TRBV21-1	NA	TRBJ2-5	TGTGCCAGCAGCAAAGTCCCCAGATATCAAGAGACCCAGTACTTC	CASSKVPRYQETQYF
NA	TRBV30	NA	TRBJ2-1	TGTGCCTGGGGTGGGGCGCTAATCCATGAGCAGTTCTTC	CAWGGALIHEQFF
few	TRBV11-2	NA	TRBJ1-6	TGTGCCAGCAGCTTAGATTGGGGGTCCCAAAGCTCCTATAATTCACCCCTCCACTTT	CASSLDWGSQSSYNSPLHF
NA	TRBV5-1	NA	TRBJ2-2	TGCGCCAGCAGCTTAGGGACATATATCACCGGGGAGCTGTTTTTT	CASSLGTYITGELFF
once	TRBV9	NA	TRBJ1-1	TGTGCCAGCAGCGCCCGAGGGAGGGGTCTCGAAGCTTTCTTT	CASSARGRGLEAFF
NA	TRBV6-5	TRBD2	TRBJ2-1	TGTGCCAGCAGACGGACTAGCGGTATCAATGAGCAGTTCTTC	CASRRTSGINEQFF
NA	TRBV30	NA	TRBJ1-6	TGTGCCTGGAGTGTACAGGGCTTTAATTCACCCCTCCACTTT	CAWSVQGFNSPLHF
NA	TRBV6-1	NA	TRBJ2-7	TGTGCCAGCAGTCCTATGGGGAACTACGAGCAGTACTTC	CASSPMGNYEQYF
few	TRBV18	NA	TRBJ1-2	TGTGCCAGCTCACCAGACTTTAACTATGGCTACACCTTC	CASSPDFNYGYTF
NA	TRBV4-1	NA	TRBJ1-3	TGCGCCAGCAGCCAAGAATACTGGGGAGAAGGGTACTCTGGAAACACCATATATTTT	CASSQEYWGEGYSGNTIYF
once	TRBV5-6	NA	TRBJ2-4	TGTGCCAGCAGCTGGTACGGGGCGGGCGGAAACATTCAGTACTTC	CASSWYGAGGNIQYF
NA	TRBV28	TRBD1	TRBJ1-4	TGTGCCAGCAGTACCACAGGGGTGGTTAATGAAAAACTGTTTTTT	CASSTTGVVNEKLFF
NA	TRBV5-1	NA	TRBJ1-5	TGCGCCAGCAGCTTGGGAGGGAACAATCAGCCCCAGCATTTT	CASSLGGNNQPQHF
NA	TRBV10-3	NA	TRBJ1-1	TGTGCCATCAGTGAAATCACCGGGACAACGGAAGCTTTCTTT	CAISEITGTTEAFF
few	TRBV14	NA	TRBJ1-2	TGTGCCAGCAGCGGGACTGGATTCGGCTACACCTTC	CASSGTGFGYTF
NA	TRBV5-6	NA	TRBJ2-7	TGTGCCAGCAGCTTACAGCGGAGCAAGGTCTACGAGCAGTACTTC	CASSLQRSKVYEQYF
NA	TRBV29-1	TRBD2	TRBJ2-1	TGCAGCGTCTCGGAATTTAAGGGGCTAGCGGGAGTCTCGGGTAATGAGCAGTTCTTC	CSVSEFKGLAGVSGNEQFF
few	TRBV5-5	TRBD1	TRBJ1-1	TGTGCCAGCAGTTACAGGGGGCTTGGGACTGAAGCTTTCTTT	CASSYRGLGTEAFF
few	TRBV29-1	NA	TRBJ2-7	TGCAGCGTTGAAATTTTTCAGGTTAGCTCCTACGAGCAGTACTTC	CSVEIFQVSSYEQYF